The 29 T cell receptor beta chains given below trace back to one sample, sequenced in a study of blood T cells in healthy people across ages. Then a second PCR, running roughly 7 to 11 cycles, was carried out with a sample-barcoded 5' primer and a J-beta primer mix. One entry per CDR3 protein results from TCRdb running MiXCR on the 5' RACE reads. The table shows 800,000 to 1,300,000 distinct CDR3 sequences, with about 23% occurring only once. The same data also contributed to another study, on T cells of mothers and their children.

What was sequenced was blood. These receptors were taken from a girl under 10 years old in good health.

The rearrangement joins TRBV5-1 to TRBJ1-1; D is uncertain. The germline V gene has CDR1 SGHRS and CDR2 YFSETQ. V dropped 7 bases and J dropped 8 bases, with 9 bases sitting between them. The CDR3 totals 10 residues. CDR3 amino acids: CASPAVEAFF. The CDR3 region has the DNA TGCGCCAGCCCAGCGGTAGAAGCTTTCTTT.

The chain recombines TRBV28 with TRBJ2-3; TRBD2 is a possible D gene (6 bases). From germline, CDR1 is MDHEN and CDR2 SYDVKM. The CDR3 contains 18 residues. V was shortened by 2 bases and J by 0 bases, with 18 bases between the two germline ends. CDR3 sequence (DNA): TGTGCCAGCAGTTTAGGCGGGACTCGGGACCCGAGCACAGATACGCAGTATTTT. Its protein is CASSLGGTRDPSTDTQYF.

The CDR3 spells CAISGQGSPEAFF. The CDR3 DNA reads TGTGCCATCAGTGGTCAGGGATCCCCTGAAGCTTTCTTT. This chain uses TRBV10-3 with TRBJ1-1; a weak D match, TRBD1 (5 bases). Trimming shortened V by 4 bases and J by 6 bases, and 12 bases separated the two germline ends. The CDR3 consists of 13 residues. Per germline, CDR1 ENHRY and CDR2 SYGVKD.

This clonotype was picked up many times. The J gene is TRBJ1-4, the V gene TRBV4-3; unclear D gene. Germline V gene lookup returns CDR1 LGHNA and CDR2 YSLEER. The length of the CDR3 is 12 residues. Between the trimmed V and J ends, which lost 2 bases and 8 bases, there was a span of 6 bases. DNA for the CDR3: TGCGCCAGCAGCCAAACCAAGGAAAAACTGTTTTTT. This sequence encodes CASSQTKEKLFF.

This clonotype was seen more than once but under ten times. The rearrangement links TRBV29-1 to TRBJ2-7; no clear D gene. The V gene lost 2 bases and the J gene lost 4 bases, with 6 bases spanning the gap. There are 11 residues in the CDR3. Per germline, CDR1 SQVTM and CDR2 ANQGSEA. The CDR3 spells CSVETIYEQYF. Here the CDR3 DNA reads TGCAGCGTTGAAACGATTTACGAGCAGTACTTC.

The V gene is TRBV6-5, the J gene TRBJ2-5; TRBD1 is a possible D gene (5 bases). This CDR3 is built from 19 residues. V was cut by 6 bases and J by 9 bases, with 35 bases left in between. Germline CDR1 and CDR2: MNHEY and SVGAGI. The DNA of the CDR3 is TGTGCCAGCAGACAGACAGAACGACCCAACGAGGCCAAGTTGATGTCCCAGTACTTC. This gives the protein CASRQTERPNEAKLMSQYF.

V and J are TRBV28 and TRBJ2-5; D is undetermined. V was trimmed by 5 bases and J by 2 bases, leaving 9 bases between them. The CDR3 length is 13 residues. Germline CDR1 is MDHEN and CDR2 is SYDVKM. As DNA, the CDR3 is TGTGCCAGCAGTGTCCCTTCACAAGAGACCCAGTACTTC. It is translated as CASSVPSQETQYF. The entire variable domain, with the rest obtained from reference TRBV28 and TRBJ2-5, is as follows: DVKVTQSSRYLVKRTGEKVFLECVQDMDHENMFWYRQDPGLGLRLIYFSYDVKMKEKGDIPEGYSVSREKKERFSLILESASTNQTSMYLCASSVPSQETQYFGPGTRLLVL.

The chain is built from TRBV11-2 and TRBJ2-5; tentative D call: TRBD1 (5 bases). The V and J ends lost 7 bases and 4 bases respectively, with 16 bases between them. Germline CDR1 and CDR2: SGHAT and FQNNGV. CDR3 length: 14 residues. The CDR3 region is CASTLMGPGETQYF. The DNA of the CDR3 is TGTGCCAGCACCCTTATGGGGCCGGGAGAGACCCAGTACTTC.

V and J are TRBV4-1 and TRBJ2-5; D ambiguous. The better agreement between TRBJ2-7 and the DNA end casts doubt on the J call. The CDR3 is 14 amino acids. CDR1 is MGHRA and CDR2 is YSYEKL in the germline V gene. CDR3 coding DNA: TGCGCCAGCAGCCCCCTCGGGCTCACCTACGAGCAGTACTTC. Translated: CASSPLGLTYEQYF.

The J gene is TRBJ2-1, the V gene TRBV20-1, with no clear D. Trimming left V 7 bases short and J 4 bases short, with 20 bases between. CDR1 and CDR2 (germline): DFQATT, SNEGSKA (reference sequence). The CDR3 runs 15 residues. The CDR3 is CSVLRDFSSYNEQFF. The CDR3 DNA reads TGCAGTGTATTAAGAGACTTCTCTTCTTACAATGAGCAGTTCTTC.

J is TRBJ2-5 and V is TRBV5-1, with D possibly being TRBD2 (5 bases). Matching the DNA end better, TRBJ2-7 makes the J call doubtful. The CDR3 consists of 15 residues. CDR1 is SGHRS and CDR2 is YFSETQ in the germline V gene. The CDR3 nucleotides read TGCGCCAGCAGCTTGGGCGGGCGTGAGACCTACGAGCAGTACTTC. It is translated as CASSLGGRETYEQYF.

The table lists this clonotype with a count of one. The chain carries TRBV10-1 and TRBJ2-1; 8 bases align to TRBD2. The germline gives CDR1 WNHNN, CDR2 SYGVQD (reference sequence). Losses at the gene ends were 3 bases for V and 2 bases for J; bases not matched to a gene: 3. The CDR3 length is 15 residues. CDR3 bases: TGCGCCAGCAGTGATTATAGCGGGACCTACAATGAGCAGTTCTTC. Its translation: CASSDYSGTYNEQFF.

In this sample, this clonotype turned up many times. The gene calls are TRBV7-9 and TRBJ1-5, with a tentative D call TRBD1 (6 bases). Germline-derived CDR1 and CDR2 are SEHNR and FQNEAQ (reference sequence). V dropped 1 base and J dropped 7 bases, with 8 bases sitting between them. This CDR3 region has 13 residues. CDR3 sequence (DNA): TGTGCCAGCAGCTTAGGGGGGGCCCAGCCCCAGCATTTT. Encoded protein: CASSLGGAQPQHF.

This clonotype has a handful of counts. V and J are TRBV4-1 and TRBJ2-3, with D tentatively TRBD2 (7 bases). V was trimmed by 5 bases and J by 6 bases, leaving 18 bases between them. Germline lookup yields CDR1 MGHRA and CDR2 YSYEKL. This CDR3 spans 15 amino acids. The CDR3: CASSLTARGGDTQYF. The CDR3 DNA reads TGCGCCAGCAGCTTGACCGCTAGGGGGGGGGATACGCAGTATTTT.

This clonotype was found a few times. This chain links TRBV20-1 with TRBJ2-5; no definite D call. Germline CDR1 DFQATT, CDR2 SNEGSKA (reference sequence). With 0 bases removed from V and 4 bases from J, the gap between germline ends came to 9 bases. This CDR3 region has 13 residues. The CDR3 here is CSARDTLGETQYF. CDR3 DNA: TGCAGTGCTAGAGACACGCTAGGAGAGACCCAGTACTTC.

The chain recombines TRBV27 with TRBJ2-7; D gene ambiguous. The DNA end favors TRBJ2-1, so the J call may be wrong. Per the germline V gene, CDR1 is MNHEY and CDR2 is SMNVEV (reference sequence). The CDR3 extends over 12 amino acids. The CDR3 is CASSLTPDEQFF. The CDR3 coding sequence is TGTGCCAGCAGTTTAACGCCCGATGAGCAGTTCTTC.

The V and J genes are TRBV28 and TRBJ1-1, with TRBD1 matching over 7 bases. V was pared by 5 bases and J by 1 base, with 7 bases of the junction left unmatched. Germline CDR1 and CDR2: MDHEN and SYDVKM. This CDR3 comprises 15 residues. The CDR3 sequence: CASSARTGGNTEAFF. In DNA, the CDR3 is TGTGCCAGCAGTGCTCGGACAGGAGGGAACACTGAAGCTTTCTTT.

The count of this clonotype is one. The chain joins TRBV4-1 to TRBJ1-1; the D gene is possibly TRBD1 (6 bases). The CDR3 runs to 16 residues. V lost 0 bases and J 14 bases, leaving 25 bases between the germline ends. The germline CDR1 and CDR2 sequences are MGHRA and YSYEKL. The CDR3 is CASSQEPSGHSSTGFF. CDR3 DNA: TGCGCCAGCAGCCAAGAACCTTCGGGACACTCATCCACCGGATTCTTT.

In its sample, this clonotype was seen a few times. One end of the junction varies from germline; a read error may be responsible. The chain links TRBV7-2 to TRBJ2-2; either TRBD1 or TRBD2 may supply D (5 bases each). Germline CDR1 reads SGHTA; CDR2 reads FQGNSA. The CDR3 loop spans 16 amino acids. DNA for the CDR3: TGTGCCAGTCGCAGGGAAAGCATTTCCAGAACCGGGGAGCTGCTTTTT. The encoded protein is CASRRESISRTGELLF.

This chain connects TRBV4-2 to TRBJ1-3, with D perhaps matching TRBD1 (6 bases). Looked up from germline, CDR1 is LGHNA and CDR2 is YNFKEQ. CDR3 size: 14 residues. Trimming removed 4 bases from V and 3 bases from J, with 10 bases in between. The CDR3 DNA reads as TGTGCCAGCAGCCCACGACAGGTTGGAAACACCATATATTTT. It specifies CASSPRQVGNTIYF.

This clonotype was detected only a few times. V gene TRBV29-1 combines with J gene TRBJ2-1; 7 bases fit TRBD2. Germline trimming cut 3 bases from V and 5 bases from J; bases unmatched to any gene: 7. The CDR3 contains 14 residues. Germline-derived CDR1 and CDR2 are SQVTM and ANQGSEA. The CDR3 DNA is TGCAGCGTTGAGTCGGAGCGGGAAGACAATGAGCAGTTCTTC. It specifies CSVESEREDNEQFF.

In its sample, this clonotype was seen a few times. The CDR3 is CASSPVNGELFF. DNA for the CDR3: TGTGCCAGCAGTCCGGTGAACGGGGAGCTGTTTTTT. J is TRBJ2-2 and V is TRBV28; no firm D call. The CDR3 sequence is 12 residues long. Germline V CDR1 and CDR2: MDHEN, SYDVKM. The V and J ends lost 5 bases and 7 bases respectively, with 8 bases between them. Combining the CDR3 with reference TRBV28 and TRBJ2-2 gives the whole variable domain DVKVTQSSRYLVKRTGEKVFLECVQDMDHENMFWYRQDPGLGLRLIYFSYDVKMKEKGDIPEGYSVSREKKERFSLILESASTNQTSMYLCASSPVNGELFFGEGSRLTVL.

The chain carries TRBV5-1 and TRBJ1-6; D remains ambiguous. This CDR3 contains 12 residues. Germline CDR1 and CDR2: SGHRS and YFSETQ. V shed 0 bases and J shed 11 bases, with 6 bases lying between them. CDR3 in amino acids: CASSLDVPPLHF. DNA for the CDR3: TGCGCCAGCAGCTTGGATGTGCCACCCCTCCACTTT.

The chain employs TRBV14 and TRBJ2-1, with TRBD2 matching 10 bases. Trimming removed 5 bases from V and 7 bases from J; junction bases left unmatched: 11. The CDR3 length is 16 residues. Germline V lookup: CDR1 SGHDN, CDR2 FVKESK. CDR3 sequence (DNA): TGTGCCAGCAGCTCCAGCGGGAGGGCCTCTTTTAATGAGCAGTTCTTC. It specifies CASSSSGRASFNEQFF.

J is TRBJ1-4 and V is TRBV12-3 or TRBV12-4, with D possibly matching TRBD1 (6 bases). The V end was cut by 2 bases, the J end by 7 bases, with 11 bases between. CDR3 length equals 14 residues. For the CDR3, the DNA is TGTGCCAGCAGTTTATCAGGGGTTGCTGAAAAACTGTTTTTT. As protein: CASSLSGVAEKLFF.

This clonotype has only a few counts. The rearrangement joins TRBV20-1 to TRBJ2-1, with TRBD2 as a possible D gene (6 bases). The germline V and J ends were trimmed by 6 bases and 8 bases, with 23 bases remaining between them. The CDR3 sequence is 15 residues long. Germline V gene sequence: CDR1 DFQATT, CDR2 SNEGSKA (reference sequence). Written as DNA, the CDR3 is TGCAGTGCCCTAACTTGGGGGGAGAGAATCGATGAGCAGTTCTTC. Translated, it gives CSALTWGERIDEQFF.

As to this clonotype: A read error may account for a junction end that differs from germline. V usage is TRBV7-3 and J usage is TRBJ2-5; 9 nucleotides line up with TRBD1. TRBJ2-1 matches the DNA end more closely, so the J call is doubtful. The CDR3 covers 14 residues. Per the germline V gene, CDR1 is SGHTA and CDR2 is FQGTGA. CDR3 region: CASKQGATYSEQFF. The CDR3 coding sequence is TGTGCCAGCAAACAGGGGGCCACCTACAGTGAGCAGTTCTTC.

This clonotype came up a few times. The V gene is TRBV20-1, the J gene TRBJ2-1, with TRBD2 matching 9 bases. Trimming took 6 bases from V and 8 from J; bases not matched to a gene: 5. CDR1 and CDR2 from the germline V gene are DFQATT and SNEGSKA (reference sequence). The CDR3 spans 12 residues. CDR3 sequence (DNA): TGCAGTGCGGGCGGGGGGGCATATGAGCAGTTCTTC. This encodes CSAGGGAYEQFF.

This chain links TRBV12-3 or TRBV12-4 with TRBJ2-5; D is ambiguous. With 7 bases removed from V and 4 bases from J, the gap between germline ends came to 7 bases. The CDR3 has 11 amino acids. CDR3 protein: CASKMGETQYF. Written as DNA, the CDR3 is TGTGCCAGCAAAATGGGAGAGACCCAGTACTTC.